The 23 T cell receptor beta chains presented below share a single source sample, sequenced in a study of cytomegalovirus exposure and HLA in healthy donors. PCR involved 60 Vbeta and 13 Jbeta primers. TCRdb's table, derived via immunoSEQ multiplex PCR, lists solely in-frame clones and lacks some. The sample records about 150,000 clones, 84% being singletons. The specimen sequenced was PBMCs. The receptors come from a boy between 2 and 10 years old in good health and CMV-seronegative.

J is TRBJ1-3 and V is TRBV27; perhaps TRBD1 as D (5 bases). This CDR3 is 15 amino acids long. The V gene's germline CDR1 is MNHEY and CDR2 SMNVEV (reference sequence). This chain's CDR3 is CAFPAGGARGNTIYF. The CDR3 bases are TGTGCGTTCCCTGCGGGAGGGGCGCGCGGAAACACCATATATTTT.

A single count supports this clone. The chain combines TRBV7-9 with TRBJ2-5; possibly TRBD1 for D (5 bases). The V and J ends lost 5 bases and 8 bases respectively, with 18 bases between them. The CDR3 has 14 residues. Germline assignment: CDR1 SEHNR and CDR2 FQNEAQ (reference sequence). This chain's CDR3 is CASSPSDSKYTQYF. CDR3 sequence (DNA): TGTGCCAGCAGCCCTAGTGACAGCAAGTATACCCAGTACTTC.

The CDR3 spells CASSLLGQGSPREQYF. In nucleotides, the CDR3 is TGTGCCAGCAGTTTATTGGGGCAGGGGTCCCCTCGCGAGCAGTACTTC. V gene TRBV27 combines with J gene TRBJ2-7; D is perhaps TRBD1 (6 bases). The CDR3 extends over 16 amino acids. In germline, CDR1 is MNHEY, CDR2 SMNVEV (reference sequence). The V gene lost 1 base and the J gene lost 6 bases, with 19 bases spanning the gap.

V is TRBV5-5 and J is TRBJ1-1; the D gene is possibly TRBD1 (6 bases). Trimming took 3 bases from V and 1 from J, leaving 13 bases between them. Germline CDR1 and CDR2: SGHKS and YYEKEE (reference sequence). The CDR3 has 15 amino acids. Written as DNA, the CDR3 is TGTGCCAGCAGCTGGAACAGGGTCAGGAACACTGAAGCTTTCTTT. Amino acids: CASSWNRVRNTEAFF.

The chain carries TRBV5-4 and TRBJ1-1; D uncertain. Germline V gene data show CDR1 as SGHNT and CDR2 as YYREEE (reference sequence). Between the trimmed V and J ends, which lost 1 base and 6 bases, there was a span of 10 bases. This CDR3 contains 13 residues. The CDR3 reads CASSLTEPPEAFF. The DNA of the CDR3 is TGTGCCAGCAGCTTGACTGAACCCCCTGAAGCTTTCTTT.

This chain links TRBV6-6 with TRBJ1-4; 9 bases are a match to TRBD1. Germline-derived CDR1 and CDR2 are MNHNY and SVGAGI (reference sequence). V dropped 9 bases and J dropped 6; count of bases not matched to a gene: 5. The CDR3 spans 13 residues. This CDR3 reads CASHRDRDEKLFF. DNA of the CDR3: TGTGCCAGTCACCGGGACAGGGATGAAAAACTGTTTTTT.

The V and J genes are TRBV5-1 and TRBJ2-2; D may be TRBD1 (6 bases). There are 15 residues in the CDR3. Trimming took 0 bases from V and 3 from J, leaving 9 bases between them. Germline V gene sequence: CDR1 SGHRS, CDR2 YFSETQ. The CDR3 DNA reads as TGCGCCAGCAGCTTGGACAGGGTGGACACCGGGGAGCTGTTTTTT. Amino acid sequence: CASSLDRVDTGELFF.

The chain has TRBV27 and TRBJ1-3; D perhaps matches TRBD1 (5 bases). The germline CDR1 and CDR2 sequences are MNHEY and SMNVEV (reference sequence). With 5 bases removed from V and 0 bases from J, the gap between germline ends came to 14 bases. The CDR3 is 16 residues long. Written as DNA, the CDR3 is TGTGCCAGCAGTCCATGGGGGGGACGCTCTGGAAACACCATATATTTT. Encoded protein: CASSPWGGRSGNTIYF.

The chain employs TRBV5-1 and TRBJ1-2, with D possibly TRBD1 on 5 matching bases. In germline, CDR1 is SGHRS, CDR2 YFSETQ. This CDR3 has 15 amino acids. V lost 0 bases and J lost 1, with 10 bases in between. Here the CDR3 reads CASSLGTRYNYGYTF. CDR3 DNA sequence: TGCGCCAGCAGCTTGGGGACACGATATAACTATGGCTACACCTTC.

The CDR3 reads CASSRGVSGYTF. In DNA form, the CDR3 reads TGCGCCAGCAGCAGGGGTGTAAGTGGCTACACCTTC. The chain recombines TRBV10-1 with TRBJ1-2, with D perhaps matching TRBD1 (6 bases). Looked up from germline, CDR1 is WNHNN and CDR2 is SYGVQD (reference sequence). This CDR3 spans 12 amino acids. V was trimmed by 6 bases and J by 7 bases, leaving 12 bases between them.

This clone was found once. CDR3 sequence (DNA): TGTGCCAGCAGTTACTCGATGAGGACTACTGGAAACACCATATATTTT. Translated, it gives CASSYSMRTTGNTIYF. This sequence joins TRBV6-6 and TRBJ1-3; D is unresolved. Deletions cut 0 bases from V and 2 bases from J, with 11 bases between. The V gene's germline CDR1 is MNHNY and CDR2 SVGAGI (reference sequence). The CDR3 is 16 residues long.

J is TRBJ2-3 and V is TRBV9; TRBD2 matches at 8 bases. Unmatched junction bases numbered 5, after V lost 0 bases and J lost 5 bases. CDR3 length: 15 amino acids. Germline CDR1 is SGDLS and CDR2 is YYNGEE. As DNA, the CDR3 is TGTGCCAGCAGCGTAGAGTGGCTAGCGGGAGATACGCAGTATTTT. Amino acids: CASSVEWLAGDTQYF. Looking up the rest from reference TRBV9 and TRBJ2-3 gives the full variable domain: DSGVTQTPKHLITATGQRVTLRCSPRSGDLSVYWYQQSLDQGLQFLIQYYNGEERAKGNILERFSAQQFPDLHSELNLSSLELGDSALYFCASSVEWLAGDTQYFGPGTRLTVL.

Written as DNA, the CDR3 is TGTGCCAGTAGTATCCGGAGGACAGGGAGCAATCAGCCCCAGCATTTT. It yields the protein CASSIRRTGSNQPQHF. The chain links TRBV19 to TRBJ1-5, with 8 bases lining up with TRBD1. CDR1 and CDR2 from the germline V gene are LNHDA and SQIVND (reference sequence). V shed 3 bases and J 1 base; nucleotides not matched to a gene: 5. The CDR3 has 16 amino acids. The full variable domain, completed using reference TRBV19 and TRBJ1-5, is DGGITQSPKYLFRKEGQNVTLSCEQNLNHDAMYWYRQDPGQGLRLIYYSQIVNDFQKGDIAEGYSVSREKKESFPLTVTSAQKNPTAFYLCASSIRRTGSNQPQHFGDGTRLSIL.

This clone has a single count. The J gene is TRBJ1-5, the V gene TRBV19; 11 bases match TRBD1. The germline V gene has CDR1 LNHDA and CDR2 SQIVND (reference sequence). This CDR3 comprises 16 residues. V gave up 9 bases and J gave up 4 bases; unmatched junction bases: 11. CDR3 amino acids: CASHSDRGRKNQPQHF. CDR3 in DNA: TGTGCCAGCCACTCGGACAGGGGGCGAAAAAATCAGCCCCAGCATTTT.

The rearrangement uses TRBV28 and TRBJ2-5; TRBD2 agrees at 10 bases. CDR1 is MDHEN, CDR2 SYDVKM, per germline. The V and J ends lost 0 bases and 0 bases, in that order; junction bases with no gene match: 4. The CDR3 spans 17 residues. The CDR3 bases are TGTGCCAGCAGTTTATGGACCCTAGCGGGAGACCAAGAGACCCAGTACTTC. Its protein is CASSLWTLAGDQETQYF.

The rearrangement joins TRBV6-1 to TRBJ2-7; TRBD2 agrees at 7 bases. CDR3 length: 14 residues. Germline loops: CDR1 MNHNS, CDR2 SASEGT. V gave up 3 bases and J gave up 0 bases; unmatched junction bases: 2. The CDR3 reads CASSERESSYEQYF. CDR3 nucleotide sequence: TGTGCCAGCAGTGAGCGGGAGAGCTCCTACGAGCAGTACTTC.

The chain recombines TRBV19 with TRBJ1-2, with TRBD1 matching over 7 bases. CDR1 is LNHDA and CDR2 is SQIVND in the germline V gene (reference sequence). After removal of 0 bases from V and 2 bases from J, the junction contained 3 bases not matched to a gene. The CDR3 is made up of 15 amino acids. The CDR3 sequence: CASSIEPGGNYGYTF. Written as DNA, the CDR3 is TGTGCCAGTAGTATAGAACCAGGGGGAAACTATGGCTACACCTTC.

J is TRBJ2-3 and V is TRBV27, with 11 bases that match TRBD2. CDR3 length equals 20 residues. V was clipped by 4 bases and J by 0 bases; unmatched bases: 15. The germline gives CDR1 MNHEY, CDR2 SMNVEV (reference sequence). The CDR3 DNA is TGTGCCAGCAGTTCTATCACCACTAGCGGGAGCCCCCTTAGCACAGATACGCAGTATTTT. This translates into CASSSITTSGSPLSTDTQYF.

CDR3 region: CASSLGRGRAVSYEQYF. The CDR3, as DNA: TGTGCCAGCAGCTTAGGTCGAGGGAGGGCCGTAAGTTACGAGCAGTACTTC. The chain carries TRBV7-8 and TRBJ2-7; TRBD2 matches at 7 bases. The V segment lost 1 base and the J segment 4 bases; nucleotides outside the gene matches: 13. Germline V gives CDR1 SGHVS, CDR2 FQNEAQ. CDR3 size: 17 residues. The whole variable domain, remainder taken from reference TRBV7-8 and TRBJ2-7, is GAGVSQSPRYKVAKRGQDVALRCDPISGHVSLFWYQQALGQGPEFLTYFQNEAQLDKSGLPSDRFFAERPEGSVSTLKIQRTQQEDSAVYLCASSLGRGRAVSYEQYFGPGTRLTVT.

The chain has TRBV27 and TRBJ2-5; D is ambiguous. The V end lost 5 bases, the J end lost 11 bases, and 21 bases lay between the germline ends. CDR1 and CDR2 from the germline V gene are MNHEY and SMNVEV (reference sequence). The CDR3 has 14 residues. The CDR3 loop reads CASSPTAILSEQYF. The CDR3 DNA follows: TGTGCCAGCAGTCCCACCGCGATCCTCTCGGAGCAGTACTTC.

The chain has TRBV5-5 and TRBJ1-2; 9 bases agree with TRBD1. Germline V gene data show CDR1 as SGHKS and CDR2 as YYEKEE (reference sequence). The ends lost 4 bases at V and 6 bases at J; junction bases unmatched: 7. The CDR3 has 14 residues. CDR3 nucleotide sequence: TGTGCCAGCAGCCTAGGACAGGGGTCAAATGGCTACACCTTC. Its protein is CASSLGQGSNGYTF.

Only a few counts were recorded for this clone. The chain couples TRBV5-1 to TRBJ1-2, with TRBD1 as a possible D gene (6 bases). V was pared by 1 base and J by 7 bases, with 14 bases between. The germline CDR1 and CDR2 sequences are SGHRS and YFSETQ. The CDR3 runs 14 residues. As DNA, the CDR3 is TGCGCCAGCAGCTTGACAGCCCCAGGGGCTGGCTACACCTTC. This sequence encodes CASSLTAPGAGYTF.

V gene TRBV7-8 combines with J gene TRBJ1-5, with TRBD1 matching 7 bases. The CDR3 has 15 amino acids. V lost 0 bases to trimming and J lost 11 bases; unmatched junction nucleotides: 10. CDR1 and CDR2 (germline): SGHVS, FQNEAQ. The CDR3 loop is CASSLAVYGTVTQHF. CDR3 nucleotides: TGTGCCAGCAGCTTAGCAGTGTACGGGACAGTGACCCAGCATTTT.